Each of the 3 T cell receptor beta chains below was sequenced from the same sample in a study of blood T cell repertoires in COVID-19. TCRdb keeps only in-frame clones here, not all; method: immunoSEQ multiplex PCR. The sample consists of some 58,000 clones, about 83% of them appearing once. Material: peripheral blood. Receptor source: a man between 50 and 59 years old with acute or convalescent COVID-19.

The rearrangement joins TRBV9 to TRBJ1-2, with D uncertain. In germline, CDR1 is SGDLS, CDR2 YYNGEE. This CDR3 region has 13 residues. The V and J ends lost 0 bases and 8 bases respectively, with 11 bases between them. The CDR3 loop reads CASSVGPSYGYTF. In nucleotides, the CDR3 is TGTGCCAGCAGCGTAGGTCCCAGTTACGGCTACACCTTC.

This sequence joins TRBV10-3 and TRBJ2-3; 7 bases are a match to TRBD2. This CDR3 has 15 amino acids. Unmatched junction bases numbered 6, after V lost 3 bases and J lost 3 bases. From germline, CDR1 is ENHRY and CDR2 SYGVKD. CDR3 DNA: TGTGCCATCAGTGATGGGGGAGGGAGTACAGATACGCAGTATTTT. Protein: CAISDGGGSTDTQYF.

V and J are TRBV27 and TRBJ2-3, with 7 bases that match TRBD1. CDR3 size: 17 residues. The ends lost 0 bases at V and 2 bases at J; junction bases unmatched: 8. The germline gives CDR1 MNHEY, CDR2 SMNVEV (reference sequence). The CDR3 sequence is CASSLSYRTGHTDTQYF. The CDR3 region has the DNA TGTGCCAGCAGTTTATCCTATAGGACAGGACACACAGATACGCAGTATTTT.